The clone carrying this T cell receptor beta chain came up many times. This sample stems from a study of metastatic and nonmetastatic thyroid tumors. TCRdb re-analyzed the PCR reads using MiXCR. Seen here are about 90,000 clones, over 8.5% observed once, and the top ten hold roughly 10%. The entire patient cohort was treatment-naive prior to thyroid surgery. V gave up 4 bases and J gave up 6 bases, with 18 bases separating them. The CDR3 totals 15 residues. CDR1 SGHDT and CDR2 YYEEEE come from the germline V gene. The chain recombines TRBV5-6 with TRBJ2-3; the D gene could be TRBD1 or TRBD2 (5 bases each). Sequenced material: blood. The source of this sequence is a female donor with papillary thyroid cancer or a benign thyroid nodule (not recorded which). Some clones in this sample may be carry-over from other donors' samples. This CDR3 is CASSVRDRGSDTQYF. CDR3 in DNA: TGTGCCAGCAGCGTCCGGGACCGAGGGAGTGATACGCAGTATTTT.